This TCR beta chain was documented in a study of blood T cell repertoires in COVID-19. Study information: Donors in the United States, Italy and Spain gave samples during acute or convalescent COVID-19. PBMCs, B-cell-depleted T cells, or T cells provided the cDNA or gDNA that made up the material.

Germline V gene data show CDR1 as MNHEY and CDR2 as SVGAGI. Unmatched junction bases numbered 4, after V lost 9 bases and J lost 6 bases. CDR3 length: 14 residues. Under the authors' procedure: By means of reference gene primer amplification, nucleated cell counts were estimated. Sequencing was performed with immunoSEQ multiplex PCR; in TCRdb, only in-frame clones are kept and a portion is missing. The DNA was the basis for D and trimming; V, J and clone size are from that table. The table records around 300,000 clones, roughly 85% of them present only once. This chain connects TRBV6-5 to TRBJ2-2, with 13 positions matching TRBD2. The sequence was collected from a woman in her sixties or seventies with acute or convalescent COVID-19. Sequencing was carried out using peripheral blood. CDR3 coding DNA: TGTGCCAGTACCGGACTAGCGGGGGCCGGGGAGCTGTTTTTT. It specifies CASTGLAGAGELFF.